The T cell receptor (beta chain) described here comes from a study of T cells in Graves' hyperthyroidism and ophthalmopathy. Points from the study as a whole: Through a model of 13 V-J features, ophthalmopathy was separated from stable hyperthyroidism.

There were TCR beta CDR3 regions amplified from RNA transcripts. Carried out on the TCR CDR3, a first-round RT-PCR used the HTBI primer set. MiXCR was run by TCRdb on the multiplex PCR reads, yielding one entry per CDR3 protein. The table records about 110,000 distinct CDR3 sequences, approximately 16% of them present only once. Regarding this clonotype: The antigen remains unidentified. A read error may be the cause here, since a much bigger clone is one base away.

There are 12 residues in the CDR3. Germline V gene data show CDR1 as SGDLS and CDR2 as YYNGEE. Lactation, pregnancy, other autoimmune disease or uncontrolled infection excluded patients. Orbital computed tomography and thyroid ultrasound, together with serum TRAb and thyroxine and clinical symptoms, were used for diagnoses. The authors obtained PBMCs from 10 ml of fresh peripheral blood. The sample comprised blood. The source is a woman in her 50s with Graves' hyperthyroidism. This sequence joins TRBV9 and TRBJ1-2, with unresolved D. The CDR3 DNA sequence: TGTGCCAGCAGCGTGGGATCGAACGGCTACATCTTC. Protein product: CASSVGSNGYIF.